This T cell receptor beta chain was identified in a study of T cell changes during pregnancy in multiple sclerosis. The CDR3 runs to 17 residues. J was trimmed by 5 bases and V by 2 bases; bases with no gene match: 11. Germline V CDR1 and CDR2: LNHDA, SQIVND (reference sequence). Produced via immunoSEQ multiplex PCR; TCRdb's table is partial and in-frame only. Of tens of thousands of clones listed, around 90% are singletons. The source of this sequence is a female donor with multiple sclerosis, enrolled in a pregnancy study. The gene calls are TRBV19 and TRBJ1-5; 8 nucleotides line up with TRBD1. Sequences were derived from CD4+ T cells from peripheral blood mononuclear cells, sampled before pregnancy. The CDR3 region has the DNA TGTGCCAGTAGTATAAGGGACAGGCTCGTGTCCGATCAGCCCCAGCATTTT. Amino acids: CASSIRDRLVSDQPQHF.